Below are 24 T cell receptor beta chains sequenced from a single sample in a study of cytomegalovirus exposure and HLA in healthy donors. Use of 60 Vbeta and 13 Jbeta primers characterized the PCR. Method: immunoSEQ multiplex PCR; TCRdb's copy keeps in-frame clones and lacks some. Of some 150,000 clones in the sample, about 61% were seen once. Sequences were obtained from PBMCs. The receptor set was obtained from a woman between 35 and 50 years old in good health and CMV-seronegative.

The genes are TRBV30 and TRBJ1-2, with TRBD1 matching over 7 bases. Trimming at V came to 2 bases and at J to 4 bases, leaving 7 bases not matched to a gene. The germline CDR1 and CDR2 sequences are GTSNPN and SVGIG (reference sequence). The CDR3 covers 14 residues. Here the CDR3 reads CAWSIRTGSYGYTF. The DNA of the CDR3 is TGTGCCTGGAGTATTCGGACAGGTTCCTATGGCTACACCTTC.

The gene calls are TRBV28 and TRBJ1-2; a possible D gene is TRBD1 (5 bases). The CDR3 is made up of 17 amino acids. The V gene lost 3 bases and the J gene lost 4 bases, with 21 bases spanning the gap. CDR1 and CDR2 from the germline V gene are MDHEN and SYDVKM. CDR3 sequence (DNA): TGTGCCAGCAGTTTTACCCCCGGGGACGGAGGGGTCTATGGCTACACCTTC. It specifies CASSFTPGDGGVYGYTF.

The chain couples TRBV19 to TRBJ1-2; 8 bases align to TRBD1. The germline CDR1 and CDR2 sequences are LNHDA and SQIVND (reference sequence). The ends lost 5 bases at V and 4 bases at J; junction bases unmatched: 6. The length of the CDR3 is 14 residues. CDR3 sequence: CASSFPGQVYGYTF. Written as DNA, the CDR3 is TGTGCCAGTAGTTTTCCGGGACAGGTCTATGGCTACACCTTC.

This clone was observed a handful of times. The chain couples TRBV7-7 to TRBJ2-2, with a possible D match to TRBD2 (6 bases). CDR1 and CDR2 (germline): SSHAT, FNYEAQ (reference sequence). V dropped 2 bases and J dropped 2 bases, with 12 bases sitting between them. The CDR3 extends over 16 amino acids. The chain's CDR3 is CASSLMGRGNTGELFF. The CDR3 DNA sequence: TGTGCCAGCAGCTTAATGGGGCGGGGAAACACCGGGGAGCTGTTTTTT.

The chain links TRBV27 to TRBJ1-1, with 7 bases identical to TRBD1. Looked up from germline, CDR1 is MNHEY and CDR2 is SMNVEV (reference sequence). This CDR3 contains 13 residues. J gave up 11 bases and V 3 bases, and 9 bases lay outside the gene matches. The CDR3 spells CASSFRQGLGAFF. In nucleotides, the CDR3 is TGTGCCAGCAGTTTCCGACAGGGTCTTGGGGCTTTCTTT.

The CDR3 DNA reads as TGTGCCAGCAGCTTAGGTTTCCGGGAAAACTATGGCTACACCTTC. This encodes CASSLGFRENYGYTF. V and J are TRBV7-9 and TRBJ1-2; D remains ambiguous. Germline V gene sequence: CDR1 SEHNR, CDR2 FQNEAQ (reference sequence). CDR3 length: 15 residues. V was shortened by 1 base and J by 2 bases, with 11 bases between the two germline ends.

This clone has a handful of counts. The chain links TRBV10-3 to TRBJ1-2; TRBD1 is a possible D gene (5 bases). Germline V gene data show CDR1 as ENHRY and CDR2 as SYGVKD. The CDR3 is 16 residues long. The V end lost 0 bases, the J end lost 7 bases, and 18 bases lay between the germline ends. CDR3 sequence: CAISESSMEGSRGYTF. For the CDR3, the DNA is TGTGCCATCAGTGAGTCGTCGATGGAGGGGAGTCGTGGCTACACCTTC.

CDR3 DNA sequence: TGTGCCAGCAGCCAGCCGGGAGGACTGAATGAAAAACTGTTTTTT. Protein sequence: CASSQPGGLNEKLFF. The chain employs TRBV4-2 and TRBJ1-4, with D hard to call. The CDR3 extends over 15 amino acids. Germline V gene lookup returns CDR1 LGHNA and CDR2 YNFKEQ. V gave up 3 bases and J gave up 5 bases, with 13 bases separating them.

This chain connects TRBV6-1 to TRBJ2-3; 12 nucleotides agree with TRBD2. V was pared by 6 bases and J by 4 bases, with 5 bases of the junction left unmatched. The CDR3 extends over 15 amino acids. In germline, CDR1 is MNHNS, CDR2 SASEGT. The CDR3 nucleotides read TGTGCCAGCAGCCCTTCTAGCGGGGGGGCAGATACGCAGTATTTT. Amino acids: CASSPSSGGADTQYF.

The gene calls are TRBV27 and TRBJ1-6; D not resolved. The V end was cut by 4 bases, the J end by 11 bases, with 9 bases between. CDR1 MNHEY and CDR2 SMNVEV come from the germline V gene (reference sequence). This CDR3 contains 12 residues. CDR3 protein: CASSSPPAPLHF. The CDR3 bases are TGTGCCAGCAGTTCCCCCCCGGCACCCCTCCACTTT.

The rearrangement links TRBV6-6 to TRBJ1-1; 7 nucleotides match TRBD1. Germline-derived CDR1 and CDR2 are MNHNY and SVGAGI (reference sequence). CDR3 length equals 16 residues. The V segment lost 2 bases and the J segment 0 bases; nucleotides outside the gene matches: 6. The CDR3 coding sequence is TGTGCCAGCAGTTACCGGGACAGCTTCATGAACACTGAAGCTTTCTTT. This encodes CASSYRDSFMNTEAFF.

The genes are TRBV5-4 and TRBJ2-1; TRBD2 matches 13 bases. The CDR3 extends over 15 amino acids. Looked up from germline, CDR1 is SGHNT and CDR2 is YYREEE (reference sequence). With 0 bases clipped from V and 9 bases from J, the junction kept 3 bases outside the gene matches. CDR3 bases: TGTGCCAGCAGCTTGGCACTAGCGGGGGGGACTGAGCAGTTCTTC. Protein: CASSLALAGGTEQFF.

The chain is built from TRBV6-5 and TRBJ1-1; possible D gene TRBD1, 6 bases. This CDR3 has 14 residues. CDR1 is MNHEY, CDR2 SVGAGI, per germline. Between the trimmed V and J ends, which lost 3 bases and 1 base, there was a span of 9 bases. CDR3 in amino acids: CASSYPGQNTEAFF. CDR3 sequence (DNA): TGTGCCAGCAGTTATCCGGGACAGAACACTGAAGCTTTCTTT.

This clone has only one observation. The V and J genes are TRBV28 and TRBJ1-1; TRBD1 is a possible D gene (6 bases). The CDR3 runs to 14 residues. V was shortened by 4 bases and J by 4 bases, with 13 bases between the two germline ends. Germline V lookup: CDR1 MDHEN, CDR2 SYDVKM. This CDR3 reads CASSSSGVGTEAFF. CDR3 DNA sequence: TGTGCCAGCAGTTCATCAGGGGTAGGCACTGAAGCTTTCTTT.

This clone was seen a few times. V usage is TRBV5-1 and J usage is TRBJ1-4; D may be TRBD1 (5 bases). Germline loops: CDR1 SGHRS, CDR2 YFSETQ. The CDR3 covers 14 residues. Between the trimmed V and J ends, which lost 0 bases and 8 bases, there was a span of 11 bases. The CDR3 DNA follows: TGCGCCAGCAGCTTGGGCGGAGGGGTGGAAAAACTGTTTTTT. This translates into CASSLGGGVEKLFF.

CDR3 nucleotide sequence: TGTGCCAGAGGACCCTCCCTCTCTCGGGGAGACACTGAAGCTTTCTTT. This codes for CARGPSLSRGDTEAFF. This chain links TRBV6-4 with TRBJ1-1; D is unclear. Germline lookup yields CDR1 MRHNA and CDR2 SNTAGT. The V end was cut by 9 bases, the J end by 3 bases, with 23 bases between. The CDR3 spans 16 residues.

The CDR3 region is CSVDEQGWYGYTF. In DNA form, the CDR3 reads TGCAGCGTTGATGAACAGGGGTGGTATGGCTACACCTTC. This chain uses TRBV29-1 with TRBJ1-2, with TRBD1 matching 7 bases. The length of the CDR3 is 13 residues. Germline-derived CDR1 and CDR2 are SQVTM and ANQGSEA. The J segment lost 5 bases and the V segment lost 3 bases, leaving 6 bases of the junction unmatched.

The chain combines TRBV29-1 with TRBJ1-2, with no clear D. Germline V gene lookup returns CDR1 SQVTM and CDR2 ANQGSEA. CDR3 size: 14 residues. Trimming stripped 2 bases from V and 5 bases from J, with 15 bases between. CDR3: CSVELATTIYGYTF. DNA for the CDR3: TGCAGCGTTGAACTTGCGACAACAATTTATGGCTACACCTTC.

The genes are TRBV6-1 and TRBJ1-6; possibly TRBD1 for D (6 bases). The CDR3 length is 14 residues. Germline CDR1 reads MNHNS; CDR2 reads SASEGT. Trimming took 6 bases from V and 12 from J, leaving 18 bases between them. CDR3: CASSLTGLQRPLHF. As DNA, the CDR3 is TGTGCCAGCAGCTTAACAGGGCTTCAAAGACCCCTCCACTTT.

The J gene is TRBJ2-1, the V gene TRBV2; perhaps TRBD1 as D (6 bases). This CDR3 comprises 15 residues. Trimming left V 6 bases short and J 0 bases short, with 12 bases between. The V gene's germline CDR1 is SNHLY and CDR2 FYNNEI. The CDR3 region is CASRPQGSSYNEQFF. DNA of the CDR3: TGTGCCAGCAGACCCCAGGGGAGCTCCTACAATGAGCAGTTCTTC. Based on the CDR3 plus reference TRBV2 and TRBJ2-1, the full variable domain is EPEVTQTPSHQVTQMGQEVILRCVPISNHLYFYWYRQILGQKVEFLVSFYNNEISEKSEIFDDQFSVERPDGSNFTLKIRSTKLEDSAMYFCASRPQGSSYNEQFFGPGTRLTVL.

J is TRBJ1-1 and V is TRBV2; D may be TRBD1 (6 bases). The CDR3 contains 15 residues. Trimming cost V 2 bases and J 1 base, with 11 bases left between them. CDR1 is SNHLY, CDR2 FYNNEI, per germline. The CDR3 sequence is CASSERGLGNTEAFF. CDR3 sequence (DNA): TGTGCCAGCAGTGAAAGGGGGTTGGGGAACACTGAAGCTTTCTTT.

The rearrangement joins TRBV27 to TRBJ1-1; tentatively, D is TRBD1 (6 bases). CDR3 length equals 16 residues. From germline, CDR1 is MNHEY and CDR2 SMNVEV (reference sequence). V was shortened by 7 bases and J by 0 bases, with 18 bases between the two germline ends. The CDR3 sequence is CASIPTTGLLNTEAFF. The CDR3 DNA sequence: TGTGCCAGCATCCCCACGACAGGCCTATTGAACACTGAAGCTTTCTTT.

This clone has a handful of counts. V and J are TRBV4-1 and TRBJ1-2; D unclear. CDR1 MGHRA and CDR2 YSYEKL come from the germline V gene. The CDR3 consists of 15 residues. V lost 0 bases, J lost 3 bases, and 11 bases lay in between. In DNA form, the CDR3 reads TGCGCCAGCAGCCAAGATCCCCCCGTCGACTATGGCTACACCTTC. It is translated as CASSQDPPVDYGYTF.

This chain uses TRBV6-5 with TRBJ2-5, with D possibly TRBD2 on 6 matching bases. V lost 6 bases and J 6 bases, leaving 17 bases between the germline ends. The CDR3 loop spans 14 amino acids. Germline-derived CDR1 and CDR2 are MNHEY and SVGAGI. The CDR3 loop reads CASRYSEGGKTQYF. The DNA of the CDR3 is TGTGCCAGCAGATATAGCGAGGGAGGAAAGACCCAGTACTTC.